Listed here are 14 T cell receptor beta chains from one sample, sequenced in a study of lymphopenia after photon versus proton radiotherapy. TCRdb keeps only in-frame clones here, not all; method: immunoSEQ multiplex PCR. The sample includes about 40,000 clones, 85% to 90% seen only once; the top ten take 9% to 12%. The sample consisted of peripheral blood, taken from a patient treated with proton-based radiotherapy. The receptors here all came from a woman in her sixties or seventies with pancreatic cancer. Some clones in this sample may be carry-over from other donors' samples.

V is TRBV10-3 and J is TRBJ2-2, with 7 nucleotides matching TRBD1. This CDR3 contains 15 residues. Germline CDR1 ENHRY, CDR2 SYGVKD. Trimming cost V 2 bases and J 4 bases; bases outside gene matches: 4. The CDR3 region is CAISEDRASTGELFF. CDR3 bases: TGTGCCATCAGTGAGGACAGGGCTAGCACCGGGGAGCTGTTTTTT.

This clone has just one count. The chain links TRBV4-1 to TRBJ2-3; either TRBD1 or TRBD2 may supply D (7 bases each). CDR1 is MGHRA and CDR2 is YSYEKL in the germline V gene. The CDR3 length is 15 residues. Trimming stripped 1 base from V and 4 bases from J, with 12 bases between. DNA of the CDR3: TGCGCCAGCAGCCAAGTTCCAGGGGGGGCAGATACGCAGTATTTT. Its translation: CASSQVPGGADTQYF.

V is TRBV9 and J is TRBJ1-2; perhaps TRBD1 as D (5 bases). Trimming left V 0 bases short and J 3 bases short, with 9 bases between. There are 14 residues in the CDR3. Germline values: CDR1 SGDLS, CDR2 YYNGEE. As DNA, the CDR3 is TGTGCCAGCAGCGTAGGGGGAGGGGACTATGGCTACACCTTC. It encodes CASSVGGGDYGYTF.

This clone was counted a single time. V usage is TRBV19 and J usage is TRBJ2-6; no definite D call. There are 15 residues in the CDR3. Germline V CDR1 and CDR2: LNHDA, SQIVND (reference sequence). Trimming stripped 7 bases from V and 0 bases from J, with 10 bases between. The CDR3 DNA reads TGTGCCAGTACCGCCGAATACTCTGGGGCCAACGTCCTGACTTTC. It codes for CASTAEYSGANVLTF.

The V call is TRBV15, the J call TRBJ2-7; 9 positions agree with TRBD1. Germline loops: CDR1 LNHNV, CDR2 YYDKDF (reference sequence). V lost 1 base to trimming and J lost 4 bases; unmatched junction nucleotides: 8. CDR3 length: 16 residues. CDR3: CATSRVVGQGPYEQYF. CDR3 DNA sequence: TGTGCCACCAGCAGAGTAGTGGGACAGGGACCATACGAGCAGTACTTC.

In the case of this clone: The same CDR3 is also encoded by other DNA sequences in this sample. The V and J genes are TRBV25-1 and TRBJ2-5, with D possibly being TRBD1 (6 bases). Deletions cut 3 bases from V and 4 bases from J, with 15 bases between. Per the germline V gene, CDR1 is MGHDK and CDR2 is SYGVNS. The CDR3 contains 15 residues. The CDR3 DNA reads as TGTGCCAGCAGTGATTTCTACACAGGGATAGAGACCCAGTACTTC. The encoded protein is CASSDFYTGIETQYF. Combining the CDR3 with reference TRBV25-1 and TRBJ2-5 gives the whole variable domain EADIYQTPRYLVIGTGKKITLECSQTMGHDKMYWYQQDPGMELHLIHYSYGVNSTEKGDLSSESTVSRIRTEHFPLTLESARPSHTSQYLCASSDFYTGIETQYFGPGTRLLVL.

The chain's CDR3 is CASSLGADTYQETQYF. The CDR3 bases are TGTGCCAGCAGCCTGGGTGCGGACACCTACCAAGAGACCCAGTACTTC. V is TRBV5-6 and J is TRBJ2-5, with D perhaps matching TRBD1 (5 bases). The CDR3 length is 16 residues. Trimming cost V 4 bases and J 0 bases, with 16 bases left between them. In germline, CDR1 is SGHDT, CDR2 YYEEEE.

This clone was seen a handful of times. J is TRBJ2-2 and V is TRBV4-3; TRBD1 matches at 10 bases. The V and J ends lost 2 bases and 7 bases, in that order; junction bases with no gene match: 4. The germline CDR1 and CDR2 sequences are LGHNA and YSLEER. The CDR3 totals 15 residues. The CDR3, as DNA: TGCGCCAGCAGCCAACCGGGACAGGGGCGCGGGGAGCTGTTTTTT. Protein product: CASSQPGQGRGELFF.

The chain combines TRBV6-6 with TRBJ2-7; D remains unclear. Germline V gene sequence: CDR1 MNHNY, CDR2 SVGAGI (reference sequence). Trimming took off 2 bases at V and 5 bases at J, with 4 bases between the two ends. The CDR3 loop spans 11 amino acids. CDR3: CASSYRDEQYF. CDR3 bases: TGTGCCAGCAGTTACCGGGACGAGCAGTACTTC.

The rearrangement joins TRBV29-1 to TRBJ2-7; a possible D gene is TRBD2 (6 bases). CDR1 and CDR2 from the germline V gene are SQVTM and ANQGSEA. The CDR3 is made up of 13 amino acids. V was pared by 5 bases and J by 3 bases, with 14 bases between. The CDR3 loop reads CSVKRDGGYEQYF. CDR3 sequence (DNA): TGCAGCGTTAAACGGGACGGGGGCTACGAGCAGTACTTC.

This chain joins TRBV2 and TRBJ2-7; the D is unclear. Trimming took 1 base from V and 2 from J, leaving 12 bases between them. Germline CDR1 SNHLY, CDR2 FYNNEI. This CDR3 contains 15 residues. CDR3: CASSEGAEDPYEQYF. The CDR3 coding sequence is TGTGCCAGCAGTGAAGGTGCGGAAGACCCCTACGAGCAGTACTTC.

The rearrangement links TRBV7-5 to TRBJ2-5; the table's TRBD2 call for D was not verified on the DNA. TRBV7-5 is deemed a pseudogene. CDR3 length equals 14 residues. The CDR3 sequence: CASNRQGGGETQYF. The CDR3 bases are TGTGCCAGCAACCGACAGGGCGGGGGGGAGACCCAGTACTTC.

The gene calls are TRBV19 and TRBJ1-5; 7 bases line up with TRBD1. Germline V gene lookup returns CDR1 LNHDA and CDR2 SQIVND (reference sequence). V lost 4 bases, J lost 9 bases, and 6 bases stayed unmatched. The CDR3 is 13 residues long. CDR3: CASSTQGEGPQHF. The DNA of the CDR3 is TGTGCCAGTAGTACCCAGGGGGAGGGGCCCCAGCATTTT.

This sequence joins TRBV28 and TRBJ2-5, with 8 nucleotides matching TRBD2. The CDR3 loop spans 16 amino acids. The V gene's germline CDR1 is MDHEN and CDR2 SYDVKM. V trimming: 9 bases; J trimming: 1 base; junction bases outside the gene matches: 13. This chain's CDR3 is CASLGSGSRAQETQYF. The DNA of the CDR3 is TGTGCCAGTCTGGGGAGCGGGAGTAGGGCCCAAGAGACCCAGTACTTC.